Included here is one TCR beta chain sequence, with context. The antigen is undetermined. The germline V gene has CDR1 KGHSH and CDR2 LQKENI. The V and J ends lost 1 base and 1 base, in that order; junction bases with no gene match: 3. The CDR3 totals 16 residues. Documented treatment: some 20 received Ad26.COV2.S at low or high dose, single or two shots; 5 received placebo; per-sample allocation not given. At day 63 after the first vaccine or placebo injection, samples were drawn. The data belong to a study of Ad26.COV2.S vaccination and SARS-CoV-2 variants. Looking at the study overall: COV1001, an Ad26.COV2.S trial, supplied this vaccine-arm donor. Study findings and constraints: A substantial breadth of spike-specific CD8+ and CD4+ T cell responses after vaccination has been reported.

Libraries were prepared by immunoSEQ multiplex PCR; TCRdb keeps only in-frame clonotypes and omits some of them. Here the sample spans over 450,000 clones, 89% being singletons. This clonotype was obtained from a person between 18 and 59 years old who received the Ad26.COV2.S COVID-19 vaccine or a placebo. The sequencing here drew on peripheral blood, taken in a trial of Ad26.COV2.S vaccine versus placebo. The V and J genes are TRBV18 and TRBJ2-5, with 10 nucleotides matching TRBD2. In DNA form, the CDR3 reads TGTGCCAGCTCACCACAACTAGCGGGGTTCCAAGAGACCCAGTACTTC. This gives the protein CASSPQLAGFQETQYF.